A selection of T cell receptor beta chains follows, all from one sample in a study of blood T cell repertoires in COVID-19. The data were produced by immunoSEQ multiplex PCR, yet TCRdb's version contains in-frame clones alone and is incomplete. The sample consists of some 220,000 clones, 65% to 90% of them appearing once. Input material: peripheral blood. These receptors originate from a man aged 50 or older with COVID-19, enrolled during active disease. Both conserved end residues are part of each CDR3. The order of the fields is J gene, V gene, clone size, D gene, CDR3 DNA, CDR3 protein. The D gene is left open where the match is weak. Some rows have no size entry. The others give once, few or many, or a class for an expanded clone.

TRBJ1-6 | TRBV3-1/TRBV3-2 | once | . | TGTGCCAGCAGCCATGGACAGAGCTCCTATAATTCACCCCTCCACTTT | CASSHGQSSYNSPLHF
TRBJ1-5 | TRBV2 | few | . | TGTGCCAGCAGTGAGGCTCGGGGGGCCTATTTGGAACAGCATTTT | CASSEARGAYLEQHF
TRBJ2-7 | TRBV12-5 | once | . | TGTGCTAGTGCCCATGGCGGGGCCTACGAGCAGTACTTC | CASAHGGAYEQYF
TRBJ2-1 | TRBV5-1 | . | . | TGCGCCAGCAGCTCCGACAGGACCTACAATGAGCAGTTCTTC | CASSSDRTYNEQFF
TRBJ1-1 | TRBV2 | few | . | TGTGCCACCAGACAGGACCTGAACACTGAAGCTTTCTTT | CATRQDLNTEAFF
TRBJ1-1 | TRBV21-1 | once | . | TGTGCCAGCAGCACCAACAGGGGGAACACTGAAGCTTTCTTT | CASSTNRGNTEAFF
TRBJ1-2 | TRBV7-2 | . | . | TGTGCCAGCAGCTTAGCGCTCTGGGGGCGCCTTTCCTCTAACTATGGCTACACCTTC | CASSLALWGRLSSNYGYTF
TRBJ2-3 | TRBV2 | few | . | TGTGCCAGCATTAGTGATGGGGGGGCCCTGGGGTTGGATACGCAGTATTTT | CASISDGGALGLDTQYF
TRBJ1-5 | TRBV27 | few | . | TGTGCCAGCAGTTTTGGGGGCGGTCAGCCCCAGCATTTT | CASSFGGGQPQHF
TRBJ1-1 | TRBV3-1/TRBV3-2 | once | . | TGTGCCAGCAGCCAAGATTTGGGCAGGGGCACTGAAGCTTTCTTT | CASSQDLGRGTEAFF
TRBJ2-1 | TRBV18 | . | . | TGTGCCAGCTCACCAAGGCCCAGGGTGTCCTACAATGAGCAGTTCTTC | CASSPRPRVSYNEQFF
TRBJ2-1 | TRBV7-3 | . | TRBD2 | TGTGCCAGCAGCCCCGCGGGAGGTGAGCAGTTCTTC | CASSPAGGEQFF
TRBJ1-1 | TRBV25-1 | . | . | TGTGCCAGCAGGACCGGGACTCCCCTTGGAGGAGCTTTCTTT | CASRTGTPLGGAFF
TRBJ1-2 | TRBV10-3 | once | . | TGTGCCACCAACTGGGCCGCCCGCTCTAACTATGGCTACACCTTC | CATNWAARSNYGYTF
TRBJ2-7 | TRBV4-1 | . | . | TGCGCCAGCAGCCAAAAGACAGTGTCCTACGAGCAGTACTTC | CASSQKTVSYEQYF
TRBJ1-1 | TRBV6-4 | . | . | TGTGCCAGCAGTGCCTCTCCGGGTAACACTGAAGCTTTCTTT | CASSASPGNTEAFF
TRBJ2-7 | TRBV11-2 | few | . | TGTGCCAGCAGCCAGTCCTACGAGCAGTACTTC | CASSQSYEQYF
TRBJ2-7 | TRBV7-2 | . | . | TGTGCCAGCAGCTTAAGCCTCTCGGTCTACGAGCAGTACTTC | CASSLSLSVYEQYF
TRBJ1-2 | TRBV2 | . | . | TGTGCCAGCAGTGTGGAAGGGAGCGGCTACACCTTC | CASSVEGSGYTF
TRBJ1-5 | TRBV3-1/TRBV3-2 | . | . | TGTGCCAGCAGCCAGGCGAGCGACAATCAGCCCCAGCATTTT | CASSQASDNQPQHF
TRBJ1-2 | TRBV5-5 | . | . | TGTGCCAGCAGCTTGGGCGCAAACTATGGCTACACCTTC | CASSLGANYGYTF
TRBJ1-5 | TRBV10-3 | . | TRBD1 | TGTGCCATCAGTGCGCTGCCGGGACAGGGGAGCAATCAGCCCCAGCATTTT | CAISALPGQGSNQPQHF
TRBJ1-1 | TRBV9 | . | . | TGTGCCAGCAGCGTAGAAGCCGCGAACACTGAAGCTTTCTTT | CASSVEAANTEAFF
TRBJ2-3 | TRBV4-1 | . | TRBD2 | TGCGCCAGCAGCCAATCCGGGACTAGCGGGGCTAGGGATACGCAGTATTTT | CASSQSGTSGARDTQYF